This T cell receptor (beta chain) emerged from a study of T cells after yellow fever vaccination. TCRdb called the 5' RACE reads again in MiXCR, with one record for every CDR3 protein. The sample lists hundreds of thousands of distinct CDR3 sequences, around 12% seen once, with 14% to 15% in the top ten. Trimming pared 4 bases from V and 0 bases from J, leaving 11 bases between. Per the germline V gene, CDR1 is SGHRS and CDR2 is YFSETQ. The CDR3 contains 16 residues. In this sample, this clonotype turned up a few times. The sequence came from a young man who received the YFV17D yellow fever vaccine. This specimen consisted of PBMCs, obtained on the day of the yellow fever booster vaccination. The chain uses TRBV5-1 and TRBJ1-6; no firm D call. The CDR3 region is CASSATVSSYNSPLHF. CDR3 nucleotides: TGCGCCAGCAGCGCTACAGTCAGCTCCTATAATTCACCCCTCCACTTT.